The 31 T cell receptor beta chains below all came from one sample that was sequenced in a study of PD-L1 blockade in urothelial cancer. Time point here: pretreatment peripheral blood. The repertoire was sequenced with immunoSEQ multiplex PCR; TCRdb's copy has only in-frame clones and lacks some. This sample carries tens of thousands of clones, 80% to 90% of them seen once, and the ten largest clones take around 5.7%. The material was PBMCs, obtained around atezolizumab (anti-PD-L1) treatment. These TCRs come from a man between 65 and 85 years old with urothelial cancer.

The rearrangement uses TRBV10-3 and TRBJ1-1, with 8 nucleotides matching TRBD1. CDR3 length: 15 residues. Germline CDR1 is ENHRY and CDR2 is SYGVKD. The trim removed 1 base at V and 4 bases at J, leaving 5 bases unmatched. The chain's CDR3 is CAISEFTGGGTEAFF. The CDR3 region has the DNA TGTGCCATCAGTGAGTTTACAGGGGGAGGCACTGAAGCTTTCTTT.

This CDR3 reads CASSRTSGGTYEQYF. DNA of the CDR3: TGTGCCAGTAGCCGGACTAGCGGGGGAACCTACGAGCAGTACTTC. This chain joins TRBV19 and TRBJ2-7; TRBD2 matches at 13 bases. Trimming cost V 6 bases and J 2 bases; bases outside gene matches: 4. Germline V CDR1 and CDR2: LNHDA, SQIVND (reference sequence). The CDR3 is 15 amino acids.

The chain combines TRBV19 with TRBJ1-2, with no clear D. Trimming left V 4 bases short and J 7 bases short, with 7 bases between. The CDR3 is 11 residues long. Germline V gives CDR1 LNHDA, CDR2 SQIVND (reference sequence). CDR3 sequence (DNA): TGTGCCAGTAGTACTACGGGTGGCTACACCTTC. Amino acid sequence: CASSTTGGYTF.

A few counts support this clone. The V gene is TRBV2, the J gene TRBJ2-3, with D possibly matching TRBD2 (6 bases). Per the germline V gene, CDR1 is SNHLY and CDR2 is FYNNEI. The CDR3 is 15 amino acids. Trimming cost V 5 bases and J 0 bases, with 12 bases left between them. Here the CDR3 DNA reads TGTGCCAGCAGTCAGGAGGGCCTTAGCACAGATACGCAGTATTTT. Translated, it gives CASSQEGLSTDTQYF. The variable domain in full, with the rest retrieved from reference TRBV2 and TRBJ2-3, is EPEVTQTPSHQVTQMGQEVILRCVPISNHLYFYWYRQILGQKVEFLVSFYNNEISEKSEIFDDQFSVERPDGSNFTLKIRSTKLEDSAMYFCASSQEGLSTDTQYFGPGTRLTVL.

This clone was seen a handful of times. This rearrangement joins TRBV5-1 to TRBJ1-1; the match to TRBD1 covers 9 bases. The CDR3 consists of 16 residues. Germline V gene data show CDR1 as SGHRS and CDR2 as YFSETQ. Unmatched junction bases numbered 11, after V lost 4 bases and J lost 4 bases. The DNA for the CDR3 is TGCGCCAGCAGCCGCCAAGGACAGGGGATGAGCACTGAAGCTTTCTTT. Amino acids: CASSRQGQGMSTEAFF. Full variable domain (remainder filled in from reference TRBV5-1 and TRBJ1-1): KAGVTQTPRYLIKTRGQQVTLSCSPISGHRSVSWYQQTPGQGLQFLFEYFSETQRNKGNFPGRFSGRQFSNSRSEMNVSTLELGDSALYLCASSRQGQGMSTEAFFGQGTRLTVV.

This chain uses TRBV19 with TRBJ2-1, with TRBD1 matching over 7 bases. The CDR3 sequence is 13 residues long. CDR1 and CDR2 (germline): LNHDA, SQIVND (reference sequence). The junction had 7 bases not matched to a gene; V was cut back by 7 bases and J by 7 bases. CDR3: CASTRTGGNEQFF. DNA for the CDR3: TGTGCCAGTACTCGGACAGGCGGGAATGAGCAGTTCTTC. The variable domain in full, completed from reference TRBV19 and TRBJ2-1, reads DGGITQSPKYLFRKEGQNVTLSCEQNLNHDAMYWYRQDPGQGLRLIYYSQIVNDFQKGDIAEGYSVSREKKESFPLTVTSAQKNPTAFYLCASTRTGGNEQFFGPGTRLTVL.

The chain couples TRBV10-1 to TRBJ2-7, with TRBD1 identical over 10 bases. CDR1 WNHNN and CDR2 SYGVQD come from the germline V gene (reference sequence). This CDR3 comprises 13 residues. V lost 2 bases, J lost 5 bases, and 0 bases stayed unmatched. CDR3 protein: CASSEGTGDEQYF. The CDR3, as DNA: TGCGCCAGCAGTGAGGGGACAGGGGACGAGCAGTACTTC.

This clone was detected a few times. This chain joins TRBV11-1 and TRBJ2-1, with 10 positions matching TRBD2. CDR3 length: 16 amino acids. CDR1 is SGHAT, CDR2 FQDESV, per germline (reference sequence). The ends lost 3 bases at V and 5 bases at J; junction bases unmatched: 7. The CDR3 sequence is CASSFRLAGSNNEQFF. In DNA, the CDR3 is TGTGCCAGCAGCTTCAGACTAGCGGGTTCTAACAATGAGCAGTTCTTC.

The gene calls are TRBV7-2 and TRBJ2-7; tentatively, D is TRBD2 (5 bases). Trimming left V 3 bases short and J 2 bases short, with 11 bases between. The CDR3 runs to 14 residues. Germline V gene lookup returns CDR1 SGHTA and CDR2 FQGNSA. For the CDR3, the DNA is TGTGCCAGCAGCTTGGGCCCAGCGGCCTACGAGCAGTACTTC. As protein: CASSLGPAAYEQYF.

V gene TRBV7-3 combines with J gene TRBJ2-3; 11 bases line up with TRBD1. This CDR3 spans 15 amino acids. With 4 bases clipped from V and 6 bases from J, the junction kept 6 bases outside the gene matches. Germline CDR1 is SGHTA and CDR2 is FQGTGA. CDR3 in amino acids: CASSSPGQGVDTQYF. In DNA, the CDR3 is TGTGCCAGCAGCTCTCCGGGACAGGGGGTGGATACGCAGTATTTT.

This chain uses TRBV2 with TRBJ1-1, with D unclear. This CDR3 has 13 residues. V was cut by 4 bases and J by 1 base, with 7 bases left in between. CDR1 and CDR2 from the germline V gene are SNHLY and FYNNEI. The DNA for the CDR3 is TGTGCCAGCAGTGTACAGCCGAACACTGAAGCTTTCTTT. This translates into CASSVQPNTEAFF.

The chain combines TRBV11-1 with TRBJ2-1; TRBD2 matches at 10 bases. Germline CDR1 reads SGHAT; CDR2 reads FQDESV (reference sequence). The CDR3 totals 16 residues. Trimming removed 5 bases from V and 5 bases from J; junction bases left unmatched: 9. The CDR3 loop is CASSPMVAGGHNEQFF. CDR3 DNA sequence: TGTGCCAGCAGCCCCATGGTAGCGGGGGGCCACAATGAGCAGTTCTTC. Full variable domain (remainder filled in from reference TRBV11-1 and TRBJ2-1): EAEVAQSPRYKITEKSQAVAFWCDPISGHATLYWYRQILGQGPELLVQFQDESVVDDSQLPKDRFSAERLKGVDSTLKIQPAELGDSAMYLCASSPMVAGGHNEQFFGPGTRLTVL.

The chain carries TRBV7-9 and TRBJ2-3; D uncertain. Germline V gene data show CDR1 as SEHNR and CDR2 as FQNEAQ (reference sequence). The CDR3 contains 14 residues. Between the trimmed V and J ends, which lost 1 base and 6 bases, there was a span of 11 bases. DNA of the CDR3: TGTGCCAGCAGCTTAGGGGCGCCCGCGGATACGCAGTATTTT. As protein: CASSLGAPADTQYF.

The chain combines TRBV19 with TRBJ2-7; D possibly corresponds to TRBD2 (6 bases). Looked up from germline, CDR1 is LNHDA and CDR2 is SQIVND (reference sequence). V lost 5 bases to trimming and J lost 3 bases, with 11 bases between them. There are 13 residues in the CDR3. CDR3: CASSGGLRYEQYF. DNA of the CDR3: TGTGCCAGTAGTGGCGGACTACGCTACGAGCAGTACTTC.

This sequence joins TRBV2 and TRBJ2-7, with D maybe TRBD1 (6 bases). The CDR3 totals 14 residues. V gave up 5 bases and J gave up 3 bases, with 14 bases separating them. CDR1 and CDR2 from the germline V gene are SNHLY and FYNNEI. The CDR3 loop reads CASSPQGNGYEQYF. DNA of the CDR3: TGTGCCAGCAGTCCACAGGGTAACGGCTACGAGCAGTACTTC. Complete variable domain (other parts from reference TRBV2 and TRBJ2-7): EPEVTQTPSHQVTQMGQEVILRCVPISNHLYFYWYRQILGQKVEFLVSFYNNEISEKSEIFDDQFSVERPDGSNFTLKIRSTKLEDSAMYFCASSPQGNGYEQYFGPGTRLTVT.

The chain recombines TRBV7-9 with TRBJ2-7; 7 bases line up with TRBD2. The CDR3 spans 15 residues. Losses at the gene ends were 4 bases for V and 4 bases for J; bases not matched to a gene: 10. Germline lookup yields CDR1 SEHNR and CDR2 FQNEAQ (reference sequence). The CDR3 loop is CASSSFLPGGYEQYF. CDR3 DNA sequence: TGTGCCAGCAGCTCCTTTCTGCCGGGAGGTTACGAGCAGTACTTC. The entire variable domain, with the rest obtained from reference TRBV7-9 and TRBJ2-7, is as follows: DTGVSQNPRHKITKRGQNVTFRCDPISEHNRLYWYRQTLGQGPEFLTYFQNEAQLEKSRLLSDRFSAERPKGSFSTLEIQRTEQGDSAMYLCASSSFLPGGYEQYFGPGTRLTVT.

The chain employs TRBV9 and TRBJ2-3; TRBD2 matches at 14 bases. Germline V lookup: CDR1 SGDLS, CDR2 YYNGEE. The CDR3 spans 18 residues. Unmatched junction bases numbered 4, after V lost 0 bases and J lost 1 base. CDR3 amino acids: CASSVGLAGGQGTDTQYF. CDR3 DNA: TGTGCCAGCAGCGTAGGACTAGCGGGGGGGCAAGGCACAGATACGCAGTATTTT.

The DNA for the CDR3 is TGCGCCAGCAGCCCCGTGGCGGGGGCGGAGACCCAGTACTTC. It is translated as CASSPVAGAETQYF. The chain employs TRBV5-1 and TRBJ2-5; TRBD2 is a possible D gene (7 bases). V was trimmed by 4 bases and J by 5 bases, leaving 15 bases between them. Germline V lookup: CDR1 SGHRS, CDR2 YFSETQ. The CDR3 extends over 14 amino acids.

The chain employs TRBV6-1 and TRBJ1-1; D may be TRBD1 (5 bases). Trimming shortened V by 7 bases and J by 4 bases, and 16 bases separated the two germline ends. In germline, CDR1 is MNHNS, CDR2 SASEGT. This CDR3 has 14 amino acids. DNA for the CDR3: TGTGCCAGCATCCTAACCTCGGGGGGCACTGAAGCTTTCTTT. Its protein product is CASILTSGGTEAFF.

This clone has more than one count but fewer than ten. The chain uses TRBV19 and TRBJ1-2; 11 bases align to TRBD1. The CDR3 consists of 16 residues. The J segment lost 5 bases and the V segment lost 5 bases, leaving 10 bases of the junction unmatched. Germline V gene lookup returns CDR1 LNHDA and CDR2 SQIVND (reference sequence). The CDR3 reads CASSQIRTGGGYGYTF. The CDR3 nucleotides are TGTGCCAGTAGTCAAATTAGGACAGGGGGCGGTTATGGCTACACCTTC.

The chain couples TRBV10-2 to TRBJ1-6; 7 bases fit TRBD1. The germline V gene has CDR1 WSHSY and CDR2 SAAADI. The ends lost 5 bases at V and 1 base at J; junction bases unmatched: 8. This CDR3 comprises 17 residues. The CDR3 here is CASSRTGEESYNSPLHF. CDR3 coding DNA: TGCGCCAGCAGTCGTACAGGGGAGGAGTCCTATAATTCACCCCTCCACTTT.

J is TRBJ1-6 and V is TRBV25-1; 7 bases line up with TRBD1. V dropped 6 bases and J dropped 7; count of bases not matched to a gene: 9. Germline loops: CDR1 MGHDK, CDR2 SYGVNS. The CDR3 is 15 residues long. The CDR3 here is CASRERQGGNSPLHF. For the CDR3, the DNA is TGTGCCAGCAGGGAGAGACAGGGTGGGAATTCACCCCTCCACTTT.

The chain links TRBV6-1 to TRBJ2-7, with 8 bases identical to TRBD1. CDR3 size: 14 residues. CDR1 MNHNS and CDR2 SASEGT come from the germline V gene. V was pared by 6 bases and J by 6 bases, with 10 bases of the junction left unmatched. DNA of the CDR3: TGTGCCAGCAGCCCCAGGGGGCCGCGAGGCGAGCAGTACTTC. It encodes CASSPRGPRGEQYF.

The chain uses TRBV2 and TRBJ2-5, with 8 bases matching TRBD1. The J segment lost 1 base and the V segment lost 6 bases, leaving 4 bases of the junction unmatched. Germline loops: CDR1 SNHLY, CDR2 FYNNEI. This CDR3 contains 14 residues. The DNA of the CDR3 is TGTGCCAGCAGGGAGACAGGGGTCCAAGAGACCCAGTACTTC. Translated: CASRETGVQETQYF.

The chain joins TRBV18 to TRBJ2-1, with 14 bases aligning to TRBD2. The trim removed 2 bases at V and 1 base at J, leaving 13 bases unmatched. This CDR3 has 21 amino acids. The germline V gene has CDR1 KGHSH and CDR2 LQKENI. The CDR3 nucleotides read TGTGCCAGCTCACCAACTCCAGGGACTAGCGGGGGCCCTGGTTCCTACAATGAGCAGTTCTTC. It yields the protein CASSPTPGTSGGPGSYNEQFF.

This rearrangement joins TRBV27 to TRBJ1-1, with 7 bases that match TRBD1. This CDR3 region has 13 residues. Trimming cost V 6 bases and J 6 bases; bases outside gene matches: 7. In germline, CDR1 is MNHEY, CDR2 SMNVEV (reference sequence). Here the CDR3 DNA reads TGTGCCAGCAGCCCCAGACAGGGTCCTGAAGCTTTCTTT. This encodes CASSPRQGPEAFF.

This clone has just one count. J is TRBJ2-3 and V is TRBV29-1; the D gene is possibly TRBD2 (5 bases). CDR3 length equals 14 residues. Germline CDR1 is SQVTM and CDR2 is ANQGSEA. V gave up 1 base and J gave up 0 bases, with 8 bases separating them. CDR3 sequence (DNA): TGCAGCGTTGAAGCGGGATTCAGCACAGATACGCAGTATTTT. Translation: CSVEAGFSTDTQYF.

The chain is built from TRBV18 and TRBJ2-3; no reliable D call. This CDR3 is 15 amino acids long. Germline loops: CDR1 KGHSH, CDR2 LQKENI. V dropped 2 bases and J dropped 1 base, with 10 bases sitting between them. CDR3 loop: CASSPEPTRTDTQYF. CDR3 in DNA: TGTGCCAGCTCACCAGAGCCTACCCGCACAGATACGCAGTATTTT. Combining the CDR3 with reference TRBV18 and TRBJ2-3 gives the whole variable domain NAGVMQNPRHLVRRRGQEARLRCSPMKGHSHVYWYRQLPEEGLKFMVYLQKENIIDESGMPKERFSAEFPKEGPSILRIQQVVRGDSAAYFCASSPEPTRTDTQYFGPGTRLTVL.

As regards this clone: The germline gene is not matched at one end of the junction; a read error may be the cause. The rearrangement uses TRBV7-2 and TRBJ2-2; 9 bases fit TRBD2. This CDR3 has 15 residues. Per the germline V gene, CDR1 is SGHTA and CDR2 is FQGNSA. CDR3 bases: TGTGCCAACAGCTTTAGCGGGAGTGGCACCGGGGAGCTGTTTTTT. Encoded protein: CANSFSGSGTGELFF.

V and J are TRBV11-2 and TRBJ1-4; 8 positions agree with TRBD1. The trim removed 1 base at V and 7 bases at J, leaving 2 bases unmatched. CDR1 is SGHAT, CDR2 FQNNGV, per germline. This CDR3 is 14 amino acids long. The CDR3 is CASSLGTGSEKLFF. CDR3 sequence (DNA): TGTGCCAGCAGCTTAGGGACAGGGAGTGAAAAACTGTTTTTT.

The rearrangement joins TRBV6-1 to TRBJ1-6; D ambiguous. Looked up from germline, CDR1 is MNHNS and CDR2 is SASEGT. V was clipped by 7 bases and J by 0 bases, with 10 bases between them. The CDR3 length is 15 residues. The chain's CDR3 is CASTRTSSYNSPLHF. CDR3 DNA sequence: TGTGCCAGCACCCGAACCAGCTCCTATAATTCACCCCTCCACTTT.